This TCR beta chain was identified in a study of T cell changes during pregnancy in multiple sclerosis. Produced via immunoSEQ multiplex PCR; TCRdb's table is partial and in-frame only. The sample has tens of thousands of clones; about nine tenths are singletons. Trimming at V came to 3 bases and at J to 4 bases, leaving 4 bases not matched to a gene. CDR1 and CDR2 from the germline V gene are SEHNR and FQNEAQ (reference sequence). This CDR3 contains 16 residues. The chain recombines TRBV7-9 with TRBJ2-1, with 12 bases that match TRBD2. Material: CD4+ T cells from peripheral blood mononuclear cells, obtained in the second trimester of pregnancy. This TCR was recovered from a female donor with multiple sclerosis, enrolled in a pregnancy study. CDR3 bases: TGTGCCAGCAGCTTGAGGGGGACTAGCGGGTACAATGAGCAGTTCTTC. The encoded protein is CASSLRGTSGYNEQFF.